The 9 T cell receptor beta chains below all came from one sample that was sequenced in a study of blood T cell repertoires in COVID-19 (dated by TCRdb to about 2020). Receptor libraries were prepared by the immunoSEQ multiplex PCR assay. TCRdb limited this immuneACCESS table to in-frame rearrangements with V and J called. A share of clones is missing; checked studies link under half to unresolved V genes, and the rest is unexplained. A total of 200,000 or so clones appear in this sample, approximately 90% of them only once. Together, the top ten hold 0.82% of the sample. Sample: peripheral blood. These receptors originate from a man between 60 and 70 years old with COVID-19, enrolled during active disease.

CDR3 bases: TGTGCCAGCAGTGAATCAGGGGTCAGCACAGATACGCAGTATTTT. Protein sequence: CASSESGVSTDTQYF. This chain joins TRBV6-1 and TRBJ2-3; D might be TRBD1 (6 bases). Deletions cut 2 bases from V and 0 bases from J, with 9 bases between. CDR1 and CDR2 from the germline V gene are MNHNS and SASEGT. This CDR3 has 15 residues.

This clone was seen just once. The J gene is TRBJ2-5, the V gene TRBV18, with 8 bases identical to TRBD1. The CDR3 loop spans 16 amino acids. V dropped 0 bases and J dropped 6; count of bases not matched to a gene: 9. CDR1 KGHSH and CDR2 LQKENI come from the germline V gene. The DNA of the CDR3 is TGTGCCAGCTCACCACCGGGGGCAGGGGGCGAAAAGACCCAGTACTTC. Translating it yields CASSPPGAGGEKTQYF. Supplemented by reference TRBV18 and TRBJ2-5, the full variable domain reads NAGVMQNPRHLVRRRGQEARLRCSPMKGHSHVYWYRQLPEEGLKFMVYLQKENIIDESGMPKERFSAEFPKEGPSILRIQQVVRGDSAAYFCASSPPGAGGEKTQYFGPGTRLLVL.

The chain employs TRBV3-1 (or the pseudogene TRBV3-2) and TRBJ1-2, with TRBD1 as a possible D gene (5 bases). V was clipped by 2 bases and J by 5 bases, with 12 bases between them. Germline CDR1 is LGHDT and CDR2 is YNNKEL (reference sequence). The CDR3 spans 14 residues. The CDR3 bases are TGTGCCAGCAGCCAAAGGACGGGGGGTTATGGCTACACCTTC. Translation gives CASSQRTGGYGYTF.

The chain couples TRBV11-3 to TRBJ2-2, with 9 bases that match TRBD2. The CDR3 sequence is 15 residues long. Germline V lookup: CDR1 SGHNT, CDR2 YENEEA. J gave up 4 bases and V 3 bases, and 3 bases lay outside the gene matches. The DNA of the CDR3 is TGTGCCAGCAGCTTGACTAGCGGTGGCACCGGGGAGCTGTTTTTT. The encoded protein is CASSLTSGGTGELFF.

The V gene is TRBV18, the J gene TRBJ1-4; 9 bases match TRBD1. Trimming took 5 bases from V and 1 from J; bases not matched to a gene: 11. Per the germline V gene, CDR1 is KGHSH and CDR2 is LQKENI. This CDR3 comprises 18 residues. CDR3 bases: TGTGCCAGCTCATTCACCGGGACAGGGAGTAGAACTAATGAAAAACTGTTTTTT. This gives the protein CASSFTGTGSRTNEKLFF.

The chain has TRBV9 and TRBJ1-2, with D hard to call. The CDR3 loop spans 13 amino acids. Trimming stripped 0 bases from V and 8 bases from J, with 11 bases between. CDR1 and CDR2 (germline): SGDLS, YYNGEE. CDR3 coding DNA: TGTGCCAGCAGCGTAGGAGGATTTAACGGCTACACCTTC. It translates to CASSVGGFNGYTF.

The chain uses TRBV5-1 and TRBJ2-7, with 11 bases identical to TRBD1. The junction had 5 bases not matched to a gene; V was cut back by 0 bases and J by 6 bases. This CDR3 contains 15 residues. CDR1 and CDR2 (germline): SGHRS, YFSETQ. CDR3 amino acids: CASSLGGQGAVEQYF. The CDR3 DNA reads as TGCGCCAGCAGCTTGGGAGGACAGGGGGCCGTCGAGCAGTACTTC.

This rearrangement joins TRBV5-1 to TRBJ2-3; the match to TRBD1 covers 10 bases. This CDR3 contains 17 residues. Germline values: CDR1 SGHRS, CDR2 YFSETQ. V gave up 7 bases and J gave up 0 bases; unmatched junction bases: 11. The CDR3, as DNA: TGCGCCAGCTCCACCGGGACAGGGGTCTCCAGCACAGATACGCAGTATTTT. This encodes CASSTGTGVSSTDTQYF.

The chain combines TRBV14 with TRBJ1-4; 11 bases match TRBD1. Per germline, CDR1 SGHDN and CDR2 FVKESK. The J segment lost 0 bases and the V segment lost 4 bases, leaving 4 bases of the junction unmatched. The CDR3 is 17 amino acids. DNA of the CDR3: TGTGCCAGCAGCCGCCGGGACAGGGGGTCAACTAATGAAAAACTGTTTTTT. It codes for CASSRRDRGSTNEKLFF.